This T cell receptor (beta chain) was recorded in a study of blood T cell repertoires in COVID-19. Study background: There were acute and convalescent COVID-19 samples, and they came from the United States, Italy and Spain. From T cells, B-cell-depleted T cells, or PBMCs came the material, which was cDNA or gDNA.

Seattle cases were enrolled at active infection and followed longitudinally. Generated by immunoSEQ multiplex PCR, the TCRdb table keeps only in-frame clones and is missing some. The top ten hold just under 6.5% of the sample, which has 300,000 to 400,000 clones, about 89% seen once. Germline-derived CDR1 and CDR2 are SGHNT and YENEEA. Trimming removed 5 bases from V and 0 bases from J; junction bases left unmatched: 4. The CDR3 runs to 15 residues. The specimen was peripheral blood. The chain uses TRBV11-3 and TRBJ2-1; TRBD2 agrees at 7 bases. This sequence was found in a woman in her 50s with COVID-19, enrolled during active disease. DNA of the CDR3: TGTGCCAGCAGCCCGCCGGGGGGCTCCTACAATGAGCAGTTCTTC. Translation: CASSPPGGSYNEQFF.